The count of the clone carrying this T cell receptor (beta chain) is one. Its antigen is currently unknown. The data are from a study of EBV T-cell therapy then PD-1 blockade in nasopharyngeal carcinoma. The V gene lost 2 bases and the J gene lost 0 bases, with 5 bases spanning the gap. The germline CDR1 and CDR2 sequences are LGHNA and YNFKEQ. This CDR3 has 14 residues. Sequencing used immunoSEQ multiplex PCR; TCRdb keeps in-frame clones, though not all of them. The sample carries 20,000 or so clones, 82% recorded once. The sample's treatment: AdE1-LMPpoly-expanded autologous EBV-specific T-cell therapy followed by anti-PD-1 nivolumab.

This specimen consisted of CD8+ T cells from blood, obtained at day -245 from a patient whose treatment included autologous EBV-specific T cells and nivolumab. The chain links TRBV4-2 to TRBJ1-3; D is ambiguous. This TCR derives from a man aged 35-49 years with nasopharyngeal carcinoma. In DNA form, the CDR3 reads TGTGCCAGCAGCCAAACCCTCTCTGGAAACACCATATATTTT. This encodes CASSQTLSGNTIYF.